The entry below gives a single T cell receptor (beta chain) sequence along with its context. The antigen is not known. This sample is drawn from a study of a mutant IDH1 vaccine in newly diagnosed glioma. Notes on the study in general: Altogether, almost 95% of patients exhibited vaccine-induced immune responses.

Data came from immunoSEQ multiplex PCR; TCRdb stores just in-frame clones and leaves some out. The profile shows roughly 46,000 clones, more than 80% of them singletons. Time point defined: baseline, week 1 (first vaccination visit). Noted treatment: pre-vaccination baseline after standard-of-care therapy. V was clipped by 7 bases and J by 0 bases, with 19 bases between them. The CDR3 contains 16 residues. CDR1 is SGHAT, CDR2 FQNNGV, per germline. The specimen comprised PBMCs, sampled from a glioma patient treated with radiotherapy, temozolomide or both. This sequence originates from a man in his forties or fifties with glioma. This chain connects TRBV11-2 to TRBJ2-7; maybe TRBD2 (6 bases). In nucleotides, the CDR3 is TGTGCCAGCAACCCAGCGGGTAGTACGTACTCCTACGAGCAGTACTTC. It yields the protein CASNPAGSTYSYEQYF.